This T cell receptor beta chain stems from a study of cytomegalovirus exposure and HLA in healthy donors. Broader study findings: Associated with cytomegalovirus, according to the listing, were 150 to 200 TCR beta chains.

CDR3 size: 13 residues. V lost 5 bases, J lost 6 bases, and 6 bases stayed unmatched. Germline loops: CDR1 SGDLS, CDR2 YYNGEE. Assay used: immunoSEQ multiplex PCR; TCRdb lists only in-frame clones, some missing. The sample carries over 110,000 clones, approximately 86% recorded once. A remark on this clone: Its antigen is undetermined.

Separation from the roughly 670-subject first cohort characterized the roughly 120-subject validation cohort, to which the donors belonged. The sequence was obtained from a man aged 18 to 30 in good health and CMV-seropositive. Specimen: PBMCs. The genes are TRBV9 and TRBJ1-2; TRBD1 matches at 8 bases. The CDR3 region is CASRDWTGNGYTF. For the CDR3, the DNA is TGTGCCAGCAGGGACTGGACAGGGAATGGCTACACCTTC.